This passage covers 8 T cell receptor beta chains from one sample sequenced in a study of STAT5B mutations in CD4+ large granular lymphocyte leukemia (dated by TCRdb to 2022 to 2024). Receptors were amplified or captured by the immunoSEQ multiplex PCR assay. TCRdb provides this immuneACCESS table in a form limited to in-frame rearrangements. Some clones are lacking; in checked studies, under half of them reflect an unresolved V gene, and why the rest are absent is not known. This sample holds tens of thousands of clones; under 85% were observed only once. Around 0.5% of the sample is held by the ten biggest clonotypes. The sequenced material came from CD4+ T cells from blood buffy coats. These receptors were obtained from a human donor in good health.

The chain recombines TRBV11-2 with TRBJ1-1, with D hard to call. The germline V gene encodes CDR1 SGHAT and CDR2 FQNNGV. This CDR3 is 13 amino acids long. Trimming pared 0 bases from V and 4 bases from J, leaving 6 bases between. The CDR3 is CASSLEPPTEAFF. The CDR3 DNA follows: TGTGCCAGCAGCTTAGAGCCCCCCACTGAAGCTTTCTTT.

V is TRBV6-4 and J is TRBJ1-1, with D maybe TRBD1 (5 bases). CDR3 length equals 12 residues. The germline gives CDR1 MRHNA, CDR2 SNTAGT. With 6 bases removed from V and 10 bases from J, the gap between germline ends came to 15 bases. The CDR3 DNA reads as TGTGCCAGCAGCCGACGGGGGGAGCGAGCTTTCTTT. Encoded protein: CASSRRGERAFF.

The chain employs TRBV7-9 and TRBJ1-2, with a possible D match to TRBD1 (5 bases). The CDR3 runs 14 residues. V was trimmed by 1 base and J by 5 bases, leaving 11 bases between them. Germline-derived CDR1 and CDR2 are SEHNR and FQNEAQ (reference sequence). As DNA, the CDR3 is TGTGCCAGCAGCTTAGGATCAGGGAGGTATGGCTACACCTTC. The encoded protein is CASSLGSGRYGYTF.

In this sample, this clone turned up a few times. CDR3: CASSEVTYGYTF. For the CDR3, the DNA is TGTGCCAGCAGTGAAGTTACCTATGGCTACACCTTC. This chain uses TRBV6-1 with TRBJ1-2; D is undetermined. CDR1 is MNHNS and CDR2 is SASEGT in the germline V gene. The length of the CDR3 is 12 residues. V shed 1 base and J shed 4 bases, with 4 bases lying between them.

The chain carries TRBV21-1 and TRBJ2-4; TRBD1 reflects the table's D call only, with no check against the DNA. TRBV21-1 is a recognized pseudogene. The CDR3 has 15 amino acids. CDR3 amino acids: CASGPQKLAKNIQYF. CDR3 DNA sequence: TGTGCCAGCGGCCCACAGAAGCTAGCCAAAAACATTCAGTACTTC.

The V gene is TRBV6-5, the J gene TRBJ1-4; D might be TRBD1 (6 bases). Germline assignment: CDR1 MNHEY and CDR2 SVGAGI. V gave up 1 base and J gave up 2 bases, with 8 bases separating them. CDR3 length: 15 amino acids. The CDR3 bases are TGTGCCAGCAGTTACTACACAGGGACTAATGAAAAACTGTTTTTT. Encoded protein: CASSYYTGTNEKLFF.

This chain links TRBV29-1 with TRBJ2-5; no clear D gene. The ends were cut back, 4 bases at V and 2 bases at J, with 8 bases in the middle. Germline CDR1 reads SQVTM; CDR2 reads ANQGSEA. The CDR3 sequence is 12 residues long. CDR3 nucleotide sequence: TGCAGCGTTGGACCGCAGCAAGAGACCCAGTACTTC. Translated: CSVGPQQETQYF.

The chain carries TRBV5-1 and TRBJ2-7; D might be TRBD1 or TRBD2, each matching 6 bases. The germline gives CDR1 SGHRS, CDR2 YFSETQ. The CDR3 spans 15 residues. Trimming left V 1 base short and J 1 base short, with 12 bases between. The CDR3 coding sequence is TGCGCCAGCAGCTTGCTGGGGGGCGGGTCCTACGAGCAGTACTTC. It yields the protein CASSLLGGGSYEQYF.